The rows below give T cell receptor beta chains drawn from one sample of a study of blood T cell repertoires in COVID-19. Profiling relied on immunoSEQ multiplex PCR, and the TCRdb table lists in-frame clones only, not all of them. The data hold 290,000 or so clones, with about four fifths observed a single time. Material for sequencing was PBMCs or T cells enriched from blood (not recorded which). These receptors all come from a man aged 35 to 55 who had been exposed to COVID-19. Both conserved end residues are part of each CDR3. Each record gives: D gene, clone size, J gene, V gene, CDR3 DNA, CDR3 protein. D genes are given only for firm matches. The size entry is marked missing in some rows and otherwise reads once, few, many or a size class.

>TRBD1|NA|TRBJ1-5|TRBV5-4
TGTGCCAGCAGTCGGACAGGGAGCAATCAGCCCCAGCATTTT
CASSRTGSNQPQHF
>NA|NA|TRBJ2-5|TRBV7-9
TGTGCCAGCAGCGGTACAGGACCCCAAGAGACCCAGTACTTC
CASSGTGPQETQYF
>TRBD1|NA|TRBJ2-3|TRBV5-4
TGTGCCAGCAGCAAGACAGGGAGTGGCACAGATACGCAGTATTTT
CASSKTGSGTDTQYF
>NA|few|TRBJ1-2|TRBV6-1
TGTGCCAGCAGTGAAACGCGGAGGGTCGGCTACACCTTC
CASSETRRVGYTF
>NA|NA|TRBJ2-7|TRBV2
TGTGCCAGCAGGGTAACTTGGGGCGGCGAGCAGTACTTC
CASRVTWGGEQYF
>NA|NA|TRBJ1-1|TRBV12-3/TRBV12-4
TGTGCCAGCAGTTCTAGAGGCACTGAAGCTTTCTTT
CASSSRGTEAFF
>NA|NA|TRBJ2-1|TRBV6-5
TGTGCCAGCAGACAGCGGCTTAGCTCCTACAATGAGCAGTTCTTC
CASRQRLSSYNEQFF
>NA|NA|TRBJ2-6|TRBV5-4
TGTGCCAGCACCCTTGCTGGGGCCAACGTCCTGACTTTC
CASTLAGANVLTF
>TRBD1|NA|TRBJ1-1|TRBV30
TGTGCCTGGAGGAACTCGAACGGAAGACAGGGGAGTACTGAAGCTTTCTTT
CAWRNSNGRQGSTEAFF
>NA|NA|TRBJ1-2|TRBV6-1
TGTGCCAGCAGTGAAGGGAGGGCCGGCTATGGCTACACCTTC
CASSEGRAGYGYTF
>NA|once|TRBJ1-6|TRBV5-1
TGCGCCAGCAGCTTGGGGACTGGTAATTCACCCCTCCACTTT
CASSLGTGNSPLHF
>TRBD2|many|TRBJ2-7|TRBV5-1
TGCGCCAGCAGCCTGACCTCTAGCGGAGTGGGTTTGAAGGACGAGCAGTACTTC
CASSLTSSGVGLKDEQYF
>NA|NA|TRBJ2-1|TRBV7-9
TGTGCCAGCAGCACTACAGGGTCACTAGCCTACAATGAGCAGTTCTTC
CASSTTGSLAYNEQFF
>TRBD2|NA|TRBJ2-5|TRBV7-2
TGTGCCAGCAGCTTAGGAAGCGGGACCGAGACCCAGTACTTC
CASSLGSGTETQYF
>TRBD1|NA|TRBJ2-1|TRBV7-9
TGTGCCAGCAGCTTAGTAAGGGGGCTCAATGAGCAGTTCTTC
CASSLVRGLNEQFF
>NA|NA|TRBJ2-2|TRBV7-6
TGTGCCAGCAGCTCGCCCCCCGCCAGGAGGGAGCTGTTTTTT
CASSSPPARRELFF
>NA|NA|TRBJ2-2|TRBV27
TGTGCCAGCAGTCTCCAGATTAACAGGCCCGGGGAGCTGTTTTTT
CASSLQINRPGELFF
>TRBD2|NA|TRBJ2-3|TRBV3-1/TRBV3-2
TGTGCCAGCAGCCAAGATATAATGCGCGGGAGGAGAATCACAGATACGCAGTATTTT
CASSQDIMRGRRITDTQYF
>TRBD2|NA|TRBJ2-1|TRBV5-1
TGCGCCAGCAGCCCGAGGGCGGCTAGCGGATACAATGAGCAGTTCTTC
CASSPRAASGYNEQFF
>NA|NA|TRBJ2-1|TRBV5-1
TGCGCCAGCAGCCTCGACGGGACAAACAACAATGAGCAGTTCTTC
CASSLDGTNNNEQFF
>TRBD1|NA|TRBJ1-1|TRBV5-1
TGCGCCAGCAGCTTGGACACAGGGGTCACTGAAGCTTTCTTT
CASSLDTGVTEAFF
>TRBD1|NA|TRBJ1-3|TRBV5-6
TGTGCCAGCAGCCTCAATCCGGGACAGTGGAGCTCTGGAAACACCATATATTTT
CASSLNPGQWSSGNTIYF
>NA|NA|TRBJ2-2|TRBV5-1
TGCGCCAGCAGCTTGAGACGCGCGGACACCGGGGAGCTGTTTTTT
CASSLRRADTGELFF
>TRBD1|NA|TRBJ2-7|TRBV2
TGTGCCGGGACAGCATCCTACGAGCAGTACTTC
CAGTASYEQYF
>TRBD1|NA|TRBJ1-2|TRBV6-5
TGTGCCAGCAGCCTAAACAGGGGCTATGGCTACACCTTC
CASSLNRGYGYTF
>NA|NA|TRBJ1-2|TRBV27
TGTGCCAGCAGTCAAACAGGAGCCTATGGCTACACCTTC
CASSQTGAYGYTF
>TRBD1|once|TRBJ2-4|TRBV18
TGTGCCAGCGTAGGGACAGACTTAGCCAAAAACATTCAGTACTTC
CASVGTDLAKNIQYF
>NA|NA|TRBJ2-2|TRBV25-1
TGTGCCAGCAGTGATCTAGGAGCCGGGGAGCTGTTTTTT
CASSDLGAGELFF
>TRBD1|NA|TRBJ1-2|TRBV5-1
TGCGCCAGCAGCGCTGGCCAGGGGGTGATAGCTAACTATGGCTACACCTTC
CASSAGQGVIANYGYTF
>TRBD2|once|TRBJ2-1|TRBV9
TGTGCCAGCAGCGTTTCGGGACTAAGGGGCTATGAGCAGTTCTTC
CASSVSGLRGYEQFF
>NA|once|TRBJ2-1|TRBV5-1
TGCGCCAGCAGCTCACAGGACAATGAGCAGTTCTTC
CASSSQDNEQFF
>TRBD2|NA|TRBJ2-1|TRBV15
TGTGCCACCAGTGGGACTAGCGGGGGTTACAATGAGCAGTTCTTC
CATSGTSGGYNEQFF
>NA|NA|TRBJ2-3|TRBV29-1
TGCAGCGTTGAACGGGTTTTTAGCACAGATACGCAGTATTTT
CSVERVFSTDTQYF
>NA|NA|TRBJ1-3|TRBV14
TGTGCCAGCAGCCAAGATCTGCGAAGGGGGTTTCCTGGAAACACCATATATTTT
CASSQDLRRGFPGNTIYF
>NA|NA|TRBJ2-3|TRBV9
TGTGCCAGCAGCGTACACTCAAATACGCAGTATTTT
CASSVHSNTQYF
>TRBD1|once|TRBJ1-1|TRBV18
TGTGCCAGCTCACCACCCAGACAGGGTATTTTCTTT
CASSPPRQGIFF
>NA|NA|TRBJ1-2|TRBV2
TGTGCCAGCAGTGAATATTCAGACTATGGCTACACCTTC
CASSEYSDYGYTF
>TRBD1|NA|TRBJ1-1|TRBV7-6
TGTGCCAGCAGCTTCGGACAGGGAGACACTGAAGCTTTCTTT
CASSFGQGDTEAFF
>NA|NA|TRBJ2-1|TRBV21-1
TGTGCCAGCAGCAGACCCGTAGCGGGAAGCTACAATGAGCAGTTCTTC
CASSRPVAGSYNEQFF
>NA|NA|TRBJ1-3|TRBV3-1/TRBV3-2
TGTGCCAGCAGCCGGGAGGGCTCTGGAAACACCATATATTTT
CASSREGSGNTIYF
>NA|NA|TRBJ2-7|TRBV30
TGTGCCTGGATACAGTACGAGCAGTACTTC
CAWIQYEQYF
>TRBD1|NA|TRBJ1-5|TRBV5-6
TGTGCCAGCAGCACTACAGGGGGCGGAAATCAGCCCCAGCATTTT
CASSTTGGGNQPQHF
>NA|NA|TRBJ2-4|TRBV6-1
TGTGCCAGTGGGGCCCCTCCGACAGCCTACATTCAGTACTTC
CASGAPPTAYIQYF